This TCR beta chain was captured by sequencing in a study of cytomegalovirus exposure and HLA in healthy donors. PCR employed 60 Vbeta and 13 Jbeta primers. TCRdb's copy holds only in-frame clones and misses some; the assay was immunoSEQ multiplex PCR. Here the sample table reports over 200,000 clones. CDR1 and CDR2 from the germline V gene are MNHNS and SASEGT. The junction had 6 bases not matched to a gene; V was cut back by 10 bases and J by 3 bases. The CDR3 is 13 amino acids. There were likely unrecorded immune exposures, though donors were nominally healthy when sampled. Concerning this clone: Its target is unknown.

Study results and caveats: The presence/absence work took it that sequencing depth was about the same across donors. A later analysis found common viral pathogens apparently linked to several of the most significant clusters.

The V call is TRBV6-1, the J call TRBJ1-1; the match to TRBD1 covers 9 bases. The receptor was isolated from a woman aged 25 to 39 in good health and CMV-seropositive. Sequencing was done on a sample of PBMCs. The CDR3 region has the DNA TGTGCCATTCAACAGGGGGCTCACACTGAAGCTTTCTTT. Residues: CAIQQGAHTEAFF.